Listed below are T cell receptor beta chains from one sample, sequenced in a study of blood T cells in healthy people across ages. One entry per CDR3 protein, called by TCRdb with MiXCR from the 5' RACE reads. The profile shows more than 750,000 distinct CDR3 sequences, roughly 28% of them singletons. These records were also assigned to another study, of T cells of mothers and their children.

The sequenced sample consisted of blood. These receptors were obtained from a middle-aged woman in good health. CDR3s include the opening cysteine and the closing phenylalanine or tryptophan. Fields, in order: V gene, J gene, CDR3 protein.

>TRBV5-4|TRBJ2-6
CASSPVIQGAANVLTF
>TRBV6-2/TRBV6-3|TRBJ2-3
CASSYVLFRGRDADTQYF
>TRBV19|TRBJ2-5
CASRGAWKETQYF
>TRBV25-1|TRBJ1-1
CASSDGGIDTEAFF
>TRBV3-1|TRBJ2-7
CASSQDAQSYEQYF
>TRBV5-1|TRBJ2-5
CASSFEVSETQYF
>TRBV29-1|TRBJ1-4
CSVSGTGGIVGEKLFF
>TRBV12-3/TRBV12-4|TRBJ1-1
CASRGSFLNTEAFF
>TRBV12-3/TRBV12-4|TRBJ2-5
CASSLVLGPSQETQYF
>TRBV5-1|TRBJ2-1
CASSLVGSDGYNEQFF
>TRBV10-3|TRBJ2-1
CAISAGNEQFF
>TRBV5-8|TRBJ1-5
CASSFWTGTGNQPQHF
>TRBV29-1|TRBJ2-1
CSVEDQNRHNEQFF
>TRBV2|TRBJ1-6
CASNQGAISPLHF
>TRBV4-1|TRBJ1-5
CASSQVRGGDRGNRPQHF
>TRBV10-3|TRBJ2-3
CAISESRGSVDTQYF
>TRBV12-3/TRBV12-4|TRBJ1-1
CASSPDSQYGAFF
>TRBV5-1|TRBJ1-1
CASSGTPRGVNTEAFF
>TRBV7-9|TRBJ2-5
CASSSLSGTGIQETQYF
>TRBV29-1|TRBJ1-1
CSAGQVRGTEAFF
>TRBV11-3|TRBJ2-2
CASSLEGGTTSTGELFF
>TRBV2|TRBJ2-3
CASKSQGISTDTQYF
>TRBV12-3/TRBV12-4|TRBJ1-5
CASSLAPGGLLTQPQHF
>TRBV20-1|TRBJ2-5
CSAPGLAGSQETQYF
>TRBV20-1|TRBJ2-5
CSANLGLATQYF
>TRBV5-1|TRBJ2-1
CASSLIPSGGAQNEQFF
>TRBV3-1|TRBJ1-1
CASSHYPGVKTEAFF
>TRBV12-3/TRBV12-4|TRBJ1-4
CASSLRRGAGTNEKLCF
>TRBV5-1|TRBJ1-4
CASSPRAGEEKLFF
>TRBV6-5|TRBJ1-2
CASSTGYGNYGYTF
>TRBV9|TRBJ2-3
CASSVASTDTQYF
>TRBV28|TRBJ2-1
CASSFTPGQGGWQFF
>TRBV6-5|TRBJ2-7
CASSYAGTTRSEQYF
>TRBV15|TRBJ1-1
CATSRSSSAEAFF
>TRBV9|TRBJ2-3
CASSIETSSVGDTQYF
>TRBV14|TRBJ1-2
CASSQEFPGDYGYTF
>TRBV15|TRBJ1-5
CATSSGMGGMQPQHF
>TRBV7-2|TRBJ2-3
CASSLVVSTDTQYF
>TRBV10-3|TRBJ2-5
CAISESIGRGAETQYF
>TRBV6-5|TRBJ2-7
CASSYSLAGLREQYF
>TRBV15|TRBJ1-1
CATSKGLGLTGGDAFF
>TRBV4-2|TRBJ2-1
CASSQERGTSDEQFF
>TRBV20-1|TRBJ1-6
CSAKPTTNSPLHF
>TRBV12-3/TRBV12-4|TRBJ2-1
CANGVGEQFF
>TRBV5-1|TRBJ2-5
CASSRGTSGEETQYF
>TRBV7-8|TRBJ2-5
CASSFDGETQYF
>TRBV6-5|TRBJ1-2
CASSSAGTRSKNGYTF
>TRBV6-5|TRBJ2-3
CASSYSIDYSSKDTQYF
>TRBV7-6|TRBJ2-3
CASSLGTGLTTDTQYF
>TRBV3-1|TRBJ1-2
CASSHPTKVTGNGYTF
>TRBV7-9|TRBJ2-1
CASSPGGSNEQFF